This TCR beta chain was captured by sequencing in a study of lung T cells in sarcoidosis with Löfgren's syndrome. One entry per CDR3 protein, called by TCRdb with MiXCR from the reads. The table records roughly 19,000 distinct CDR3 sequences, roughly 21% of them present only once. Germline CDR1 reads SGHAT; CDR2 reads FQNNGV. The CDR3 sequence is 15 residues long. The ends were cut back, 2 bases at V and 2 bases at J, with 11 bases in the middle. This clonotype is categorized as medium-sized. Input material: CD4+ T cells from PBMCs. The clonotype originates from a human donor with sarcoidosis (Löfgren's syndrome or another form), or a control subject (not recorded which). The chain has TRBV11-2 and TRBJ2-3; the D is unclear. This chain's CDR3 is CASSLYAITTDTQYF. The CDR3 bases are TGTGCCAGCAGCTTATACGCCATAACCACAGATACGCAGTATTTT.